Below, 21 T cell receptor beta chains from the same sample are listed, as sequenced in a study of T cell changes during pregnancy in multiple sclerosis. TCRdb's table, derived via immunoSEQ multiplex PCR, lists solely in-frame clones and lacks some. This sample has under 85,000 clones, with approximately 92% found just once. Sequences were derived from CD4+ T cells from peripheral blood mononuclear cells, sampled before pregnancy. These receptors originate from a female donor with multiple sclerosis, enrolled in a pregnancy study.

The chain uses TRBV14 and TRBJ2-5; 8 bases are shared with TRBD1. This CDR3 has 15 amino acids. CDR1 is SGHDN, CDR2 FVKESK, per germline. J lost 5 bases, V lost 1 base, and 6 bases had no gene match. CDR3 sequence reads: CASSQGTGNWETQYF. For the CDR3, the DNA is TGTGCCAGCAGCCAAGGGACAGGGAATTGGGAGACCCAGTACTTC.

The CDR3 loop is CASDRDRGHEQYF. In DNA, the CDR3 is TGTGCCAGCGACCGGGACAGGGGGCACGAGCAGTACTTC. The chain combines TRBV2 with TRBJ2-7, with TRBD1 identical over 12 bases. CDR1 is SNHLY, CDR2 FYNNEI, per germline. The CDR3 totals 13 residues. V gave up 8 bases and J gave up 5 bases; unmatched junction bases: 4. Using reference TRBV2 and TRBJ2-7 for the parts outside the CDR3, the full variable domain is EPEVTQTPSHQVTQMGQEVILRCVPISNHLYFYWYRQILGQKVEFLVSFYNNEISEKSEIFDDQFSVERPDGSNFTLKIRSTKLEDSAMYFCASDRDRGHEQYFGPGTRLTVT.

The chain recombines TRBV20-1 with TRBJ1-1; D unclear. V was clipped by 0 bases and J by 8 bases, with 7 bases between them. Germline V gene lookup returns CDR1 DFQATT and CDR2 SNEGSKA (reference sequence). The CDR3 is 11 amino acids. CDR3 in DNA: TGCAGTGCTAGAGAAGTGAGCGAAGCTTTCTTT. As protein: CSAREVSEAFF.

Worth noting for this clone: This same CDR3 is encoded by further DNA sequences in the sample. For the CDR3, the DNA is TGTGCCAGCAGTGTAGGGACAGGGGGGGACTATGGCTACACCTTC. The encoded protein is CASSVGTGGDYGYTF. The rearrangement links TRBV27 to TRBJ1-2; 11 bases map to TRBD1. CDR3 length: 15 residues. Germline loops: CDR1 MNHEY, CDR2 SMNVEV (reference sequence). Trimming removed 5 bases from V and 3 bases from J; junction bases left unmatched: 5.

The V and J genes are TRBV5-1 and TRBJ1-4; the D gene is possibly TRBD1 (5 bases). Trimming took off 0 bases at V and 13 bases at J, with 19 bases between the two ends. The CDR3 is 15 residues long. CDR1 SGHRS and CDR2 YFSETQ come from the germline V gene. In DNA, the CDR3 is TGCGCCAGCAGCTTGGATTGGGGTACTACAGGCGGACTGTTTTTT. Protein sequence: CASSLDWGTTGGLFF.

In this sample, this clone turned up once. The chain employs TRBV19 and TRBJ1-2, with unresolved D. With 4 bases removed from V and 3 bases from J, the gap between germline ends came to 15 bases. Germline assignment: CDR1 LNHDA and CDR2 SQIVND (reference sequence). CDR3 size: 15 residues. CDR3 amino acids: CASSTPRGRDYGYTF. The CDR3 nucleotides are TGTGCCAGTAGTACCCCGCGAGGGAGGGACTATGGCTACACCTTC. The complete variable domain, with remaining parts taken from reference TRBV19 and TRBJ1-2, reads DGGITQSPKYLFRKEGQNVTLSCEQNLNHDAMYWYRQDPGQGLRLIYYSQIVNDFQKGDIAEGYSVSREKKESFPLTVTSAQKNPTAFYLCASSTPRGRDYGYTFGSGTRLTVV.

This rearrangement joins TRBV7-2 to TRBJ2-3; 11 bases match TRBD2. Trimming at V came to 1 base and at J to 0 bases, leaving 6 bases not matched to a gene. Germline-derived CDR1 and CDR2 are SGHTA and FQGNSA. This CDR3 is built from 18 residues. CDR3 loop: CASSLGLAGTYSTDTQYF. CDR3 sequence (DNA): TGTGCCAGCAGCTTAGGACTAGCGGGGACTTATAGCACAGATACGCAGTATTTT.

The chain recombines TRBV29-1 with TRBJ2-5, with D perhaps matching TRBD1 (5 bases). The CDR3 sequence is 14 residues long. Germline V gene lookup returns CDR1 SQVTM and CDR2 ANQGSEA. V shed 0 bases and J shed 4 bases, with 12 bases lying between them. CDR3: CSVEDRVVGETQYF. CDR3 nucleotide sequence: TGCAGCGTTGAAGACAGGGTCGTAGGAGAGACCCAGTACTTC.

The CDR3 protein is CASSLQQGRTDTQYF. The CDR3 DNA sequence: TGTGCCAGCAGCTTACAACAGGGCCGCACAGATACGCAGTATTTT. This chain links TRBV7-2 with TRBJ2-3; D perhaps matches TRBD1 (6 bases). This CDR3 contains 15 residues. Germline CDR1 reads SGHTA; CDR2 reads FQGNSA. Trimming left V 2 bases short and J 1 base short, with 10 bases between.

This clone was seen more than once but under ten times. This chain uses TRBV5-1 with TRBJ2-3, with unresolved D. V shed 0 bases and J shed 2 bases, with 7 bases lying between them. CDR1 and CDR2 (germline): SGHRS, YFSETQ. The CDR3 loop spans 14 amino acids. CDR3 sequence (DNA): TGCGCCAGCAGCTTGGACGGGTACACAGATACGCAGTATTTT. This encodes CASSLDGYTDTQYF.

The rearrangement links TRBV29-1 to TRBJ2-2, with 14 bases lining up with TRBD2. Losses at the gene ends were 6 bases for V and 9 bases for J; bases not matched to a gene: 12. The CDR3 is 16 residues long. CDR1 is SQVTM, CDR2 ANQGSEA, per germline. For the CDR3, the DNA is TGCAGCGTGGGACGGAGACTAGCGGGAGGGCCCCGGGAGCTGTTTTTT. The encoded protein is CSVGRRLAGGPRELFF.

This sequence joins TRBV9 and TRBJ1-1; D remains ambiguous. Germline CDR1 reads SGDLS; CDR2 reads YYNGEE. This CDR3 region has 14 residues. V lost 0 bases and J lost 2, with 8 bases in between. Here the CDR3 reads CASSVEPLNTEAFF. In DNA, the CDR3 is TGTGCCAGCAGCGTAGAGCCGCTAAACACTGAAGCTTTCTTT.

The chain carries TRBV25-1 and TRBJ2-3, with D perhaps TRBD2 (5 bases). The CDR3 length is 13 residues. Germline V gives CDR1 MGHDK, CDR2 SYGVNS. The ends were cut back, 11 bases at V and 4 bases at J, with 16 bases in the middle. The chain's CDR3 is CASHGDRADTQYF. The CDR3 DNA reads as TGTGCCTCACACGGGGATAGGGCAGATACGCAGTATTTT.

In its sample, this clone was seen once. This sequence joins TRBV19 and TRBJ1-5, with 9 bases matching TRBD1. Germline V gene data show CDR1 as LNHDA and CDR2 as SQIVND (reference sequence). The CDR3 runs to 16 residues. The junction had 10 bases not matched to a gene; V was cut back by 6 bases and J by 4 bases. CDR3 protein: CASRFPIDRGNQPQHF. The CDR3 DNA follows: TGTGCCAGTAGATTCCCGATCGACAGGGGGAATCAGCCCCAGCATTTT.

The rearrangement uses TRBV10-1 and TRBJ2-1, with 7 bases fitting TRBD2. V gave up 0 bases and J gave up 5 bases; unmatched junction bases: 7. Germline V gene data show CDR1 as WNHNN and CDR2 as SYGVQD (reference sequence). The CDR3 contains 16 residues. The CDR3 coding sequence is TGCGCCAGCAGTGAGTCGAGGACTAGTGGGCACAATGAGCAGTTCTTC. This encodes CASSESRTSGHNEQFF.

This chain connects TRBV27 to TRBJ2-3; TRBD1 matches at 8 bases. CDR1 is MNHEY and CDR2 is SMNVEV in the germline V gene (reference sequence). The CDR3 runs 14 residues. V lost 2 bases to trimming and J lost 7 bases; unmatched junction nucleotides: 5. The CDR3 region has the DNA TGTGCCAGCAGTTTAGGGCAGGGGGCGAATACGCAGTATTTT. Translation gives CASSLGQGANTQYF.

This clone is a singleton in its sample. This rearrangement joins TRBV6-5 to TRBJ1-2; TRBD1 might be the D (5 bases). From germline, CDR1 is MNHEY and CDR2 SVGAGI. There are 15 residues in the CDR3. V dropped 6 bases and J dropped 1 base, with 15 bases sitting between them. CDR3 DNA: TGTGCCAGCAGCATCCTGGGCGACAGTAACTATGGCTACACCTTC. Its translation is CASSILGDSNYGYTF.

The rearrangement joins TRBV5-1 to TRBJ2-2; 7 bases are shared with TRBD1. V gave up 5 bases and J gave up 3 bases; unmatched junction bases: 4. CDR3 length: 14 amino acids. Germline V CDR1 and CDR2: SGHRS, YFSETQ. DNA of the CDR3: TGCGCCAGCAGAGGGGGCCTGGACACCGGGGAGCTGTTTTTT. This gives the protein CASRGGLDTGELFF.

The chain recombines TRBV30 with TRBJ1-6, with D possibly matching TRBD1 (5 bases). The CDR3 covers 15 residues. V was shortened by 4 bases and J by 2 bases, with 12 bases between the two germline ends. Germline V gives CDR1 GTSNPN, CDR2 SVGIG (reference sequence). CDR3 nucleotides: TGTGCCTGGAAAATCGCAGGGACCTATAATTCACCCCTCCACTTT. Translated: CAWKIAGTYNSPLHF.

The genes are TRBV7-9 and TRBJ2-1, with TRBD1 identical over 8 bases. This CDR3 is 15 amino acids long. From germline, CDR1 is SEHNR and CDR2 FQNEAQ (reference sequence). V shed 6 bases, J shed 4 bases, and the junction held 8 bases outside the gene matches. The CDR3 spells CASSPDRGLYNEQFF. In DNA form, the CDR3 reads TGTGCCAGCAGTCCCGACAGGGGCCTTTACAATGAGCAGTTCTTC.

The chain combines TRBV27 with TRBJ1-1; TRBD1 agrees at 7 bases. CDR1 is MNHEY, CDR2 SMNVEV, per germline (reference sequence). With V trimmed by 4 bases and J by 5 bases, 13 bases remained unmatched. The CDR3 length is 16 residues. The chain's CDR3 is CASSSLTGVGWTEAFF. As DNA, the CDR3 is TGTGCCAGCAGTTCCCTTACAGGGGTCGGCTGGACTGAAGCTTTCTTT.